This passage covers 14 T cell receptor beta chains from one sample sequenced in a study of blood T cell repertoires in COVID-19. Repertoires were generated with immunoSEQ multiplex PCR, while TCRdb's copy carries only in-frame clones and drops some. The table includes around 110,000 clones, roughly 83% detected once. Sequences were obtained from peripheral blood. The receptors stem from a woman aged 70-85 years with acute or convalescent COVID-19.

The chain recombines TRBV5-6 with TRBJ2-1, with D perhaps matching TRBD2 (5 bases). Trimming took 4 bases from V and 8 from J, leaving 10 bases between them. In germline, CDR1 is SGHDT, CDR2 YYEEEE. The CDR3 spans 12 residues. The CDR3 DNA is TGTGCCAGCAGCCTTAGCGCACATGAGCAGTTCTTC. Protein product: CASSLSAHEQFF.

The chain carries TRBV19 and TRBJ2-1; 10 bases map to TRBD2. Germline CDR1 and CDR2: LNHDA and SQIVND (reference sequence). The CDR3 has 15 residues. The junction had 7 bases not matched to a gene; V was cut back by 5 bases and J by 6 bases. CDR3 sequence: CASSFPTSGINEQFF. CDR3 bases: TGTGCCAGTAGTTTCCCAACTAGCGGGATCAATGAGCAGTTCTTC.

This clone was detected only once. The chain combines TRBV5-8 with TRBJ2-5; 14 positions agree with TRBD2. Germline V gene sequence: CDR1 SGHTS, CDR2 YDEGEE. J lost 5 bases, V lost 4 bases, and 4 bases had no gene match. The CDR3 is 15 residues long. CDR3 sequence: CASSPGLAGAETQYF. The CDR3 DNA reads TGTGCCAGCAGCCCGGGACTAGCGGGGGCTGAGACCCAGTACTTC.

This chain links TRBV5-1 with TRBJ2-2; TRBD1 matches 7 bases. This CDR3 has 18 residues. Trimming cost V 2 bases and J 6 bases; bases outside gene matches: 16. In germline, CDR1 is SGHRS, CDR2 YFSETQ. CDR3: CASSLFPFRQGDPGELFF. CDR3 coding DNA: TGCGCCAGCAGCTTATTCCCCTTTCGACAGGGAGATCCCGGGGAGCTGTTTTTT. Using reference TRBV5-1 and TRBJ2-2 for the parts outside the CDR3, the full variable domain is KAGVTQTPRYLIKTRGQQVTLSCSPISGHRSVSWYQQTPGQGLQFLFEYFSETQRNKGNFPGRFSGRQFSNSRSEMNVSTLELGDSALYLCASSLFPFRQGDPGELFFGEGSRLTVL.

The V call is TRBV6-5, the J call TRBJ2-7, with 8 bases matching TRBD1. The CDR3 has 16 amino acids. J was trimmed by 2 bases and V by 2 bases; bases with no gene match: 8. CDR1 MNHEY and CDR2 SVGAGI come from the germline V gene. CDR3 sequence (DNA): TGTGCCAGCAGTTACCAGTCAGGGGGCATGGCCTACGAGCAGTACTTC. Its protein is CASSYQSGGMAYEQYF.

V and J are TRBV5-6 and TRBJ2-1; 8 bases are shared with TRBD1. CDR3 size: 12 residues. Germline V gene data show CDR1 as SGHDT and CDR2 as YYEEEE. J lost 10 bases, V lost 6 bases, and 6 bases had no gene match. CDR3 in DNA: TGTGCCAGCATTACTGACAGGGGCGAGCAGTTCTTC. Translated, it gives CASITDRGEQFF. The complete variable domain, with remaining parts taken from reference TRBV5-6 and TRBJ2-1, reads DAGVTQSPTHLIKTRGQQVTLRCSPKSGHDTVSWYQQALGQGPQFIFQYYEEEERQRGNFPDRFSGHQFPNYSSELNVNALLLGDSALYLCASITDRGEQFFGPGTRLTVL.

This clone was counted between two and nine times. V is TRBV7-6 and J is TRBJ2-2; 7 bases are shared with TRBD2. The V gene's germline CDR1 is SGHVS and CDR2 FNYEAQ. The CDR3 has 17 residues. Unmatched junction bases numbered 13, after V lost 5 bases and J lost 4 bases. For the CDR3, the DNA is TGTGCCAGCAGCGACATCTGGGCGGGAGCGGGCACCGGGGAGCTGTTTTTT. It specifies CASSDIWAGAGTGELFF. The full variable domain, in which reference TRBV7-6 and TRBJ2-2 provide the parts outside the CDR3, is GAGVSQSPRYKVTKRGQDVALRCDPISGHVSLYWYRQALGQGPEFLTYFNYEAQQDKSGLPNDRFSAERPEGSISTLTIQRTEQRDSAMYRCASSDIWAGAGTGELFFGEGSRLTVL.

The rearrangement links TRBV5-6 to TRBJ2-7, with 9 bases aligning to TRBD2. The V gene end was trimmed by 4 bases and the J gene end by 3 bases; junction bases not matched to a gene: 8. The CDR3 is 15 amino acids. Germline V gene data show CDR1 as SGHDT and CDR2 as YYEEEE. The CDR3 loop is CASSRGGEALYEQYF. In DNA, the CDR3 is TGTGCCAGCAGCCGCGGGGGGGAGGCCCTCTACGAGCAGTACTTC. Drawing the rest from reference TRBV5-6 and TRBJ2-7, the complete variable domain is DAGVTQSPTHLIKTRGQQVTLRCSPKSGHDTVSWYQQALGQGPQFIFQYYEEEERQRGNFPDRFSGHQFPNYSSELNVNALLLGDSALYLCASSRGGEALYEQYFGPGTRLTVT.

V and J are TRBV5-1 and TRBJ2-1; 7 bases fit TRBD2. With 0 bases clipped from V and 7 bases from J, the junction kept 7 bases outside the gene matches. Germline V lookup: CDR1 SGHRS, CDR2 YFSETQ. This CDR3 contains 15 residues. Written as DNA, the CDR3 is TGCGCCAGCAGCTTGGTAGTCCGGGGAGGGAATGAGCAGTTCTTC. This translates into CASSLVVRGGNEQFF.

This rearrangement joins TRBV19 to TRBJ2-5; D may be TRBD1 (6 bases). The CDR3 length is 15 residues. Trimming took off 3 bases at V and 0 bases at J, with 11 bases between the two ends. Germline V CDR1 and CDR2: LNHDA, SQIVND (reference sequence). The CDR3, as DNA: TGTGCCAGTAGTATCGGACAGCGGTACCAAGAGACCCAGTACTTC. Its translation: CASSIGQRYQETQYF.

This chain links TRBV6-5 with TRBJ2-3; 9 bases are a match to TRBD1. Trimming cost V 5 bases and J 2 bases; bases outside gene matches: 2. Germline V CDR1 and CDR2: MNHEY, SVGAGI. The CDR3 is made up of 14 amino acids. Here the CDR3 reads CASSRDRATDTQYF. In DNA form, the CDR3 reads TGTGCCAGCAGTAGGGACAGGGCCACAGATACGCAGTATTTT.

The V and J genes are TRBV5-4 and TRBJ2-3, with 11 bases that match TRBD1. CDR1 and CDR2 (germline): SGHNT, YYREEE (reference sequence). J was trimmed by 7 bases and V by 4 bases; bases with no gene match: 8. CDR3 length equals 15 residues. The CDR3 loop is CASSLDRGQSYTQYF. CDR3 DNA sequence: TGTGCCAGCAGCCTGGACAGGGGGCAGTCCTATACGCAGTATTTT.

The chain combines TRBV19 with TRBJ2-5; D is undetermined. Germline V gene lookup returns CDR1 LNHDA and CDR2 SQIVND (reference sequence). The germline V and J ends were trimmed by 5 bases and 1 base, with 8 bases remaining between them. The CDR3 has 13 amino acids. The CDR3 bases are TGTGCCAGTAGTTTTAACGGCCAAGAGACCCAGTACTTC. Amino acid sequence: CASSFNGQETQYF. The full variable domain, its missing parts supplied by reference TRBV19 and TRBJ2-5, is DGGITQSPKYLFRKEGQNVTLSCEQNLNHDAMYWYRQDPGQGLRLIYYSQIVNDFQKGDIAEGYSVSREKKESFPLTVTSAQKNPTAFYLCASSFNGQETQYFGPGTRLLVL.

This clone was detected a few times. This sequence joins TRBV7-9 and TRBJ1-1; 8 bases agree with TRBD1. The CDR3 extends over 14 amino acids. The V and J ends lost 5 bases and 4 bases, in that order; junction bases with no gene match: 6. Germline V gene sequence: CDR1 SEHNR, CDR2 FQNEAQ (reference sequence). CDR3 region: CASSLGQGLTEAFF. In DNA, the CDR3 is TGTGCCAGCAGCCTCGGACAGGGCCTCACTGAAGCTTTCTTT.